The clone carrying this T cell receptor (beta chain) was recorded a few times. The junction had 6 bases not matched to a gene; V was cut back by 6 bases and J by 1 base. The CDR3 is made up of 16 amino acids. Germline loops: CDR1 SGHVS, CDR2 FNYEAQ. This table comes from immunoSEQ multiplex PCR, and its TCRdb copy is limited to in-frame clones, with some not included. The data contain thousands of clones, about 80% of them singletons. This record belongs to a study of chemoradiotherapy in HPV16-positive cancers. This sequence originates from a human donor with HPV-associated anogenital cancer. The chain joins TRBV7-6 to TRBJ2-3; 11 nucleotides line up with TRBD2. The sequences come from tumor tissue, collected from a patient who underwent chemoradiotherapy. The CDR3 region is CASSLLAGAGTDTQYF. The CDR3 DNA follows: TGTGCCAGCAGTTTACTAGCGGGAGCTGGCACAGATACGCAGTATTTT.